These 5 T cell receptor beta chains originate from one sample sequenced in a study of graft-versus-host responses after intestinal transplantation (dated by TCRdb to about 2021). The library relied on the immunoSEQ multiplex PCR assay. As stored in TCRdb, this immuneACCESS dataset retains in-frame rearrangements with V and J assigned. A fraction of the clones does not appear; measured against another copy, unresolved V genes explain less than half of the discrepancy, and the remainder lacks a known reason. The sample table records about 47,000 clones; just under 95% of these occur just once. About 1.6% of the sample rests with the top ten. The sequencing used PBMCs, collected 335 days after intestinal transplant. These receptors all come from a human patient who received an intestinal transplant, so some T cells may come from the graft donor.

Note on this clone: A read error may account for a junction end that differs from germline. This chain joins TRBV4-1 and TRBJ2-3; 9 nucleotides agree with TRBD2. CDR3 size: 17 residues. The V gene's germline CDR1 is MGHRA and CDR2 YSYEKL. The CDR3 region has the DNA TGCCCCAGCAGCCATGCCGGGGGCGGGGGGGGCACAGATACGCAGTATTTT. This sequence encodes CPSSHAGGGGGTDTQYF.

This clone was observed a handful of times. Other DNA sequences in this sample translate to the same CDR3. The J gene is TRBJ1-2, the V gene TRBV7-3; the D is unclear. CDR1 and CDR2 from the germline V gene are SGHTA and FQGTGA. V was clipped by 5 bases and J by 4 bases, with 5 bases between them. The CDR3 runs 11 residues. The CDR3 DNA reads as TGTGCCAGCAGCCGAGCCTATGGCTACACCTTC. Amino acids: CASSRAYGYTF.

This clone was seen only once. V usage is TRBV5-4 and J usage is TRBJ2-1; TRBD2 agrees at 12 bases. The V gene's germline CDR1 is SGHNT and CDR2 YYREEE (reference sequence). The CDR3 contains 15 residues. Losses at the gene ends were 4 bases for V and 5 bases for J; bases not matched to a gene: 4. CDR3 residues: CASSPGLAGNNEQFF. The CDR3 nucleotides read TGTGCCAGCAGCCCGGGACTAGCGGGCAACAATGAGCAGTTCTTC.

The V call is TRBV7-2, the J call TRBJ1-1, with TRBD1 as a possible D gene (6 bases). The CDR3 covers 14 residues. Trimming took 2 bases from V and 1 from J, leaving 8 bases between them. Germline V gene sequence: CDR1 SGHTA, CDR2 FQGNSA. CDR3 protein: CASSLQGTNTEAFF. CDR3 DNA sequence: TGTGCCAGCAGCTTACAGGGGACGAACACTGAAGCTTTCTTT.

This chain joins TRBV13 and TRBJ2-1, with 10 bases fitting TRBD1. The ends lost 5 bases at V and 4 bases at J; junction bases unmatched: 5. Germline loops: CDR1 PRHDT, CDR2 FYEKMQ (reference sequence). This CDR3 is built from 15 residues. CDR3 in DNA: TGTGCCAGCAGCCTCGACAGGGGGCCATACAATGAGCAGTTCTTC. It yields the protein CASSLDRGPYNEQFF.